Listed here are 12 T cell receptor beta chains from one sample, sequenced in a study of blood T cell repertoires in COVID-19 (dated by TCRdb to about 2020). Libraries came from the immunoSEQ multiplex PCR assay. Held by TCRdb, this immuneACCESS table contains in-frame sequences only and omits some clones. Under half of the omission traces to an unresolved V gene where checked; the cause of the rest is unknown. This sample lists about 380,000 clones; approximately 90% were detected once. In total, the top ten clones hold about 1.2% of the sample. Sequenced input: PBMCs or T cells enriched from blood (not recorded which). All receptors come from a woman aged 18-35 years who had recovered from COVID-19.

This chain joins TRBV28 and TRBJ1-4; D remains unclear. Germline V gene lookup returns CDR1 MDHEN and CDR2 SYDVKM. V lost 4 bases and J lost 6, with 36 bases in between. The CDR3 runs 22 residues. CDR3: CASSSTRAGSVGWLGVDEKLFF. The CDR3 nucleotides are TGTGCCAGCAGTTCCACCCGCGCGGGGTCGGTAGGTTGGTTGGGTGTTGATGAAAAACTGTTTTTT.

The DNA of the CDR3 is TGTGCCAGCAGCCAAGTACCTCAGTTTGGCTACACCTTC. This gives the protein CASSQVPQFGYTF. The V call is TRBV3-1 (or the pseudogene TRBV3-2), the J call TRBJ1-2; D is unclear. V lost 1 base to trimming and J lost 7 bases, with 10 bases between them. Per germline, CDR1 LGHDT and CDR2 YNNKEL (reference sequence). The CDR3 loop spans 13 amino acids.

This clone was seen a single time. Here the CDR3 DNA reads TGTGCCAGCAGCCCCCGACAGGGGCGGACTGAAGCTTTCTTT. It codes for CASSPRQGRTEAFF. The chain combines TRBV7-2 with TRBJ1-1; 8 nucleotides align to TRBD1. The V gene end was trimmed by 5 bases and the J gene end by 5 bases; junction bases not matched to a gene: 7. The CDR3 has 14 amino acids. Germline assignment: CDR1 SGHTA and CDR2 FQGNSA.

The V and J genes are TRBV19 and TRBJ1-2, with a weak D call TRBD1 (6 bases). The V gene lost 8 bases and the J gene lost 6 bases, with 13 bases spanning the gap. Per germline, CDR1 LNHDA and CDR2 SQIVND (reference sequence). The CDR3 covers 12 residues. CDR3 DNA: TGTGCCAGTTCACAGGGCCACCATGGCTACACCTTC. It specifies CASSQGHHGYTF.

J is TRBJ2-5 and V is TRBV5-5; D is perhaps TRBD1 (6 bases). Germline CDR1 reads SGHKS; CDR2 reads YYEKEE (reference sequence). The V and J ends lost 3 bases and 7 bases respectively, with 13 bases between them. This CDR3 is built from 13 residues. This CDR3 is CASSYMDSGTQYF. The CDR3 nucleotides are TGTGCCAGCAGCTATATGGACAGTGGGACCCAGTACTTC.

The chain is built from TRBV5-4 and TRBJ2-7; the match to TRBD1 covers 7 bases. The germline gives CDR1 SGHNT, CDR2 YYREEE (reference sequence). With V trimmed by 4 bases and J by 2 bases, 6 bases remained unmatched. The CDR3 runs to 14 residues. The CDR3 nucleotides read TGTGCCAGCAGCCGCGGACAGGAAACCTACGAGCAGTACTTC. Its protein product is CASSRGQETYEQYF.

The chain combines TRBV18 with TRBJ2-3; no reliable D call. V was pared by 0 bases and J by 6 bases, with 19 bases between. Germline V lookup: CDR1 KGHSH, CDR2 LQKENI. The length of the CDR3 is 17 residues. For the CDR3, the DNA is TGTGCCAGCTCACCACCGAGAGGAAGTGATTGGTTGGATACGCAGTATTTT. This translates into CASSPPRGSDWLDTQYF.

J is TRBJ2-3 and V is TRBV7-9; 9 positions match TRBD1. Looked up from germline, CDR1 is SEHNR and CDR2 is FQNEAQ (reference sequence). This CDR3 comprises 16 residues. The J segment lost 4 bases and the V segment lost 1 base, leaving 6 bases of the junction unmatched. The CDR3 DNA sequence: TGTGCCAGCAGCTTAGATCGACAGGGGGGTTCAGATACGCAGTATTTT. Protein product: CASSLDRQGGSDTQYF.

V usage is TRBV13 and J usage is TRBJ2-5; 13 bases are a match to TRBD2. Trimming removed 5 bases from V and 4 bases from J; junction bases left unmatched: 10. Germline CDR1 reads PRHDT; CDR2 reads FYEKMQ (reference sequence). This CDR3 region has 17 residues. The CDR3 sequence: CASSPQLAGGQGETQYF. The CDR3 DNA is TGTGCCAGCAGCCCCCAACTAGCGGGGGGGCAGGGAGAGACCCAGTACTTC.

The chain is built from TRBV9 and TRBJ1-5, with no clear D. Germline values: CDR1 SGDLS, CDR2 YYNGEE. The CDR3 has 14 amino acids. Deletions cut 2 bases from V and 6 bases from J, with 12 bases between. The CDR3 DNA reads TGTGCCAGCAGCGTCGGAGGTTCCAGTCAGCCCCAGCATTTT. It is translated as CASSVGGSSQPQHF.

Only one count was recorded for this clone. The rearrangement links TRBV10-3 to TRBJ1-2; 9 bases align to TRBD1. The V gene's germline CDR1 is ENHRY and CDR2 SYGVKD. After removal of 6 bases from V and 4 bases from J, the junction contained 3 bases not matched to a gene. The CDR3 totals 13 residues. The CDR3 region is CAIRGQGPYGYTF. In nucleotides, the CDR3 is TGTGCCATCAGGGGACAGGGCCCCTATGGCTACACCTTC.

The chain joins TRBV9 to TRBJ1-2; a possible D gene is TRBD1 (6 bases). Deletions cut 0 bases from V and 3 bases from J, with 15 bases between. There are 16 residues in the CDR3. The germline gives CDR1 SGDLS, CDR2 YYNGEE. The CDR3 DNA follows: TGTGCCAGCAGCGTAGGTATCGGCAGGGGTGACTATGGCTACACCTTC. Protein product: CASSVGIGRGDYGYTF. The full variable domain, in which reference TRBV9 and TRBJ1-2 provide the parts outside the CDR3, is DSGVTQTPKHLITATGQRVTLRCSPRSGDLSVYWYQQSLDQGLQFLIQYYNGEERAKGNILERFSAQQFPDLHSELNLSSLELGDSALYFCASSVGIGRGDYGYTFGSGTRLTVV.